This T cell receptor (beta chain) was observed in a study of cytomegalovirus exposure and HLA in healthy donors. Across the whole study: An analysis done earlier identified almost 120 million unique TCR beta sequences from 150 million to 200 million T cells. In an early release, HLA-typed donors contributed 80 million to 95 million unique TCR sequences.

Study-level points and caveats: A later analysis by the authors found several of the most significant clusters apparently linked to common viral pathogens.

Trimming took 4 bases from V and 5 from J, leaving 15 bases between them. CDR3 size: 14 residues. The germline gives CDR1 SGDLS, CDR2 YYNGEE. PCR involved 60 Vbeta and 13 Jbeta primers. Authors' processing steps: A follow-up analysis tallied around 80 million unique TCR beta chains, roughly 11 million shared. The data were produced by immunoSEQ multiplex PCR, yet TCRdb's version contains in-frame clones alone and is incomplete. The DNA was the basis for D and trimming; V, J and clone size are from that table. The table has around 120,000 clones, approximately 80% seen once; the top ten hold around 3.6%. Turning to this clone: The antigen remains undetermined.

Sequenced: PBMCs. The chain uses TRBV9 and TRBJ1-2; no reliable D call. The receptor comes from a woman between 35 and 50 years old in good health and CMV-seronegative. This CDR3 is CASSHSETEYGYTF. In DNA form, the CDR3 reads TGTGCCAGCAGCCATAGTGAAACCGAATATGGCTACACCTTC. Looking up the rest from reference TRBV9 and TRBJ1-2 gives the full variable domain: DSGVTQTPKHLITATGQRVTLRCSPRSGDLSVYWYQQSLDQGLQFLIQYYNGEERAKGNILERFSAQQFPDLHSELNLSSLELGDSALYFCASSHSETEYGYTFGSGTRLTVV.